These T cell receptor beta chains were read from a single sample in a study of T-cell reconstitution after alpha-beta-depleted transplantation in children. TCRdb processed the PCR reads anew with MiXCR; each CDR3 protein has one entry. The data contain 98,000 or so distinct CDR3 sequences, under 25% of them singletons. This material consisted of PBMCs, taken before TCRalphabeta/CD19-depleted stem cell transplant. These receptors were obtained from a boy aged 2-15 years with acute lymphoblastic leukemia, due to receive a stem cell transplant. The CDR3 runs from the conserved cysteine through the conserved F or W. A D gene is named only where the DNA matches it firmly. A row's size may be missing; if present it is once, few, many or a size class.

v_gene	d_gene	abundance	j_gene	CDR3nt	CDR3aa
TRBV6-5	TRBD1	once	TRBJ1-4	TGTGCCAGCAGTTACTCGGACAGGTTGAGGGAAAAACTGTTTTTT	CASSYSDRLREKLFF
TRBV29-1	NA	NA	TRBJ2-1	TGCAGCGTTGAAGAGGGGACGGGGACCTACAATGAGCAGTTCTTC	CSVEEGTGTYNEQFF
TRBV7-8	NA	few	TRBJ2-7	TGTGCCAGCAGCTTACAGGGGGGGGCCTACGAGCAGTACTTC	CASSLQGGAYEQYF
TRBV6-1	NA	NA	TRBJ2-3	TGTGCCAGCAGCCCTATCCGTGCGGGGAGCAATCAGCCCCAGTATTTT	CASSPIRAGSNQPQYF
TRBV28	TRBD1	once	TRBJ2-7	TGTGCCAGCAGCTATGGGACAGGGTACACCTACGAGCAGTACTTC	CASSYGTGYTYEQYF
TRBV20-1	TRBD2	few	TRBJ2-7	TGCAGTGCTAGAGATACGACTAGCGGCCCCTACGAGCAGTACTTC	CSARDTTSGPYEQYF
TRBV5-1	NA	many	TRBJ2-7	TGCGCCAGCAGCTTTAATTACGAGCAGTACTTC	CASSFNYEQYF
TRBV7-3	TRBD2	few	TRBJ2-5	TGTGCCAGCAGCTCTACTAGCGGGGGGGGGACCCAGTACTTC	CASSSTSGGGTQYF
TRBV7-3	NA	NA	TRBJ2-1	TGTGCCAGCAGCTTAACTAGCGGACTATACAATGAGCAGTTCTTC	CASSLTSGLYNEQFF
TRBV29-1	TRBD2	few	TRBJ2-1	TGCAGCGTTGAAGAGGATAGGGACTACAGCTCCTACAATGAGCAGTTCTTC	CSVEEDRDYSSYNEQFF
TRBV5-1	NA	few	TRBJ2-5	TGCGCCAGCAGCCACAAGGGGGAGACCCAGTACTTC	CASSHKGETQYF
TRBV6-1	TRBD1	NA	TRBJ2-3	TGTGCCAGCAGCAGTCCGGGACAGGGGGCAGATACGCAGTATTTT	CASSSPGQGADTQYF
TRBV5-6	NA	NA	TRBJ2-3	TGTGCCAGCAGCTTAAGAGGGGTAGATACGCAGTATTTT	CASSLRGVDTQYF
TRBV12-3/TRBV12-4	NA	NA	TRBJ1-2	TGTGCCAGCAGTTTGGGCAGCTCGTACACCTTC	CASSLGSSYTF
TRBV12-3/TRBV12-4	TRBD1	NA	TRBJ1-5	TGTGCCAGCAGACGACAGGGTTTGACTCAGCCCCAGCATTTT	CASRRQGLTQPQHF
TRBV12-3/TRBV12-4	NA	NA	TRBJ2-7	TGTGCCAGCAGCGGTGAATCCTACGAGCAGTACTTC	CASSGESYEQYF
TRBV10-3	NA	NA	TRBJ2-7	TGTGCCATCAGTGCGCCGGACAGTTCCTACGAGCAGTACTTC	CAISAPDSSYEQYF
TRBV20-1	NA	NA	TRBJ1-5	TGCAGTGCGGGCCCGGGGCAACGACATCAGCCCCAGCATTTT	CSAGPGQRHQPQHF
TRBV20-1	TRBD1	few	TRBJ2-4	TGCAGTGCTCCACCACTCGGACAGGGGTATGGCAAAAACATTCAGTACTTC	CSAPPLGQGYGKNIQYF
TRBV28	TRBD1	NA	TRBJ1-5	TGTGCCAGCAGTTTAAGGGGGCACGCCCAGCATTTT	CASSLRGHAQHF
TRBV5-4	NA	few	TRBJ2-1	TGTGCCAGCAGCCCCGGAGGGGCCCTTGAGTACAATGAGCAGTTCTTC	CASSPGGALEYNEQFF
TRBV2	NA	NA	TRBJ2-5	TGTGCCAGCGGGAGCAACCGGGGGCAAAAGACCCAGTACTTC	CASGSNRGQKTQYF
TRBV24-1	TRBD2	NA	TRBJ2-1	TGTGCCACCAGTGATCCTAGCGGAAACTCCTACAATGAGCAGTTCTTC	CATSDPSGNSYNEQFF
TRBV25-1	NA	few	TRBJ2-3	TGTGCCAGCAGTTCTCCTTTGGGGGTCACAGATACGCAGTATTTT	CASSSPLGVTDTQYF
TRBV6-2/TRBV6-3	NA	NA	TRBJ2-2	TGTGCCAGCGGCTACCTGAGACGCACCGGGCAGCTGTTTTTT	CASGYLRRTGQLFF
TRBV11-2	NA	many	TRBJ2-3	TGTGCCAGCAGCCCTCGAAAGGGACCTAACAACCCCACAGATACGCAGTATTTT	CASSPRKGPNNPTDTQYF
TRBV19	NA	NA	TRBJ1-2	TGTGCCAGTAGTATTGGGCCCGGGGGCGCGAGGTATGGCTACACCTTC	CASSIGPGGARYGYTF
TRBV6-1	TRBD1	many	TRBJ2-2	TGTGCCAGCCAGGGCGGGACAGGGTGGACCGGGGAGCTGTTTTTT	CASQGGTGWTGELFF
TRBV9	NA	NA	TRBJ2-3	TGTGCCAGCAGCATCGACATAACGGGTACGCAGTATTTT	CASSIDITGTQYF
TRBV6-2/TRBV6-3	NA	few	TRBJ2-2	TGTGCCAGCAGTTACAACGGGGAGCTGTTTTTT	CASSYNGELFF
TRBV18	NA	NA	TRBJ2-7	TGTGCCAGCTCACCACCAACGGGGAGCGACGAGCAGTACTTC	CASSPPTGSDEQYF
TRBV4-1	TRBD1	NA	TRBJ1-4	TGCGCCAGCAGCCAAGCTTCCGGACAGGTTCTCAATGAAAAACTGTTTTTT	CASSQASGQVLNEKLFF
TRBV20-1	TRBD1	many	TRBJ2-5	TGCAGTGCTAGAGGACAGGGGGGCCAAGAGACCCAGTACTTC	CSARGQGGQETQYF
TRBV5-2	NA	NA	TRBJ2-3	TGTGCCAGCAACTACAGGGGAAGCACAGATACGCAGTATTTT	CASNYRGSTDTQYF
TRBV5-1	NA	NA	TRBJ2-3	TGCGCCAGCAGCTTGGTAACCAGCCGGGGGTCCGATACGCAGTATTTT	CASSLVTSRGSDTQYF
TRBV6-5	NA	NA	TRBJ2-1	TGTGCCAGCAGTTACAAGCGGTGGGGGCGCAATGAGCAGTTCTTC	CASSYKRWGRNEQFF
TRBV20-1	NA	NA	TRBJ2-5	TGCAGTGCTAGAGATCTACGGAGCGATCAAGAGACCCAGTACTTC	CSARDLRSDQETQYF
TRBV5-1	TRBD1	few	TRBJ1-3	TGCGCCAGCAGCCCGCGAAGTCGACAGGGAACTGGAAACACCATATATTTT	CASSPRSRQGTGNTIYF